These 29 T cell receptor beta chains originate from one sample sequenced in a study of blood T cell repertoires in COVID-19. The method was immunoSEQ multiplex PCR; TCRdb's version includes in-frame clones alone and lacks a portion of them. This sample has approximately 270,000 clones, with roughly nine tenths found just once. The sequencing sample was made of peripheral blood. The receptors derive from a man aged 18 to 30 with active or convalescent COVID-19.

This chain joins TRBV21-1 and TRBJ1-2; TRBD1, the D gene given by the table, was not confirmed from the DNA. TRBV21-1 is shown as a pseudogene. CDR3 size: 15 residues. The CDR3 nucleotides read TGTGCCAGCAGCAAAAAACAGGGAATGCCTATGGGCTACACCTTC. Amino acid sequence: CASSKKQGMPMGYTF.

V and J are TRBV2 and TRBJ1-5; D is ambiguous. The CDR3 is 15 residues long. Trimming cost V 6 bases and J 7 bases, with 19 bases left between them. The V gene's germline CDR1 is SNHLY and CDR2 FYNNEI. Here the CDR3 reads CASSTPSRPGQPQHF. The CDR3 DNA sequence: TGTGCCAGCAGCACCCCCTCAAGGCCGGGACAGCCCCAGCATTTT.

The V call is TRBV19, the J call TRBJ1-1; D unclear. The CDR3 is made up of 14 amino acids. Germline values: CDR1 LNHDA, CDR2 SQIVND (reference sequence). V lost 4 bases to trimming and J lost 5 bases, with 14 bases between them. DNA of the CDR3: TGTGCCAGTAGTAGGGAGCGTATATCAACTGAAGCTTTCTTT. Its translation is CASSRERISTEAFF.

A single count supports this clone. The rearrangement links TRBV11-2 to TRBJ2-7; weak D call: TRBD1 (6 bases). CDR3 size: 14 residues. Trimming removed 4 bases at V and 6 bases at J, with 16 bases between. In germline, CDR1 is SGHAT, CDR2 FQNNGV. The CDR3 sequence: CASSSIQQGSEQYF. In DNA form, the CDR3 reads TGTGCCAGCAGCTCAATTCAACAGGGATCCGAGCAGTACTTC.

This chain links TRBV12-5 with TRBJ1-5, with 9 bases matching TRBD1. Trimming cost V 5 bases and J 1 base; bases outside gene matches: 9. There are 17 residues in the CDR3. Germline values: CDR1 LGHNT, CDR2 FRNRAP. This CDR3 reads CASGRVGTGLSNQPQHF. The CDR3 DNA reads TGTGCTAGTGGTCGGGTTGGGACAGGGCTCAGCAATCAGCCCCAGCATTTT.

The chain couples TRBV3-1 (or the pseudogene TRBV3-2) to TRBJ2-5, with TRBD2 matching 9 bases. V lost 0 bases, J lost 1 base, and 3 bases stayed unmatched. The CDR3 is 16 amino acids. Germline CDR1 reads LGHDT; CDR2 reads YNNKEL (reference sequence). The CDR3 region has the DNA TGTGCCAGCAGCCAAGAAGCGGGAGGAATCCAAGAGACCCAGTACTTC. Translated, it gives CASSQEAGGIQETQYF.

The chain carries TRBV4-3 and TRBJ1-3; TRBD1 matches at 9 bases. Germline trimming cut 2 bases from V and 3 bases from J; bases unmatched to any gene: 2. Per germline, CDR1 LGHNA and CDR2 YSLEER. The CDR3 runs to 15 residues. The CDR3 reads CASSQTGGHGNTIYF. In DNA form, the CDR3 reads TGCGCCAGCAGCCAAACAGGGGGCCATGGAAACACCATATATTTT.

This rearrangement joins TRBV30 to TRBJ1-3; TRBD1 aligns across 7 bases. With V trimmed by 2 bases and J by 6 bases, 13 bases remained unmatched. There are 16 residues in the CDR3. Germline V gene lookup returns CDR1 GTSNPN and CDR2 SVGIG (reference sequence). CDR3 DNA sequence: TGTGCCTGGAGTTTCCGGACAGGCGCCCTTTTAAACACCATATATTTT. It yields the protein CAWSFRTGALLNTIYF.

The genes are TRBV5-3 and TRBJ1-5, with D tentatively TRBD1 (5 bases). TRBV5-3 is identified as an open reading frame with a role that is uncertain. The CDR3 length is 14 residues. Trimming removed 3 bases at V and 5 bases at J, with 12 bases between. CDR3 in DNA: TGTGCCAGAAGCTGCCGACAGCTAGATCAGCCCCAGCATTTT. Its protein product is CARSCRQLDQPQHF.

V gene TRBV7-2 combines with J gene TRBJ1-2, with D tentatively TRBD1 (6 bases). The CDR3 contains 13 residues. The germline V and J ends were trimmed by 5 bases and 7 bases, with 14 bases remaining between them. Germline V lookup: CDR1 SGHTA, CDR2 FQGNSA. CDR3 DNA: TGTGCCAGCAGCAGGACAGTGAGCGTTGGCTACACCTTC. Its translation: CASSRTVSVGYTF.

The V call is TRBV2, the J call TRBJ2-7; D call uncertain. Germline loops: CDR1 SNHLY, CDR2 FYNNEI. The length of the CDR3 is 14 residues. V was trimmed by 5 bases and J by 5 bases, leaving 16 bases between them. CDR3 in amino acids: CASSRSRGMNEQYF. The CDR3 nucleotides read TGTGCCAGCAGTCGGTCACGCGGTATGAACGAGCAGTACTTC.

CDR3 sequence reads: CASSRKGAQIRPSPLHF. The CDR3 nucleotides read TGCGCCAGCAGTCGGAAGGGGGCGCAAATTCGGCCGTCACCCCTCCACTTT. V and J are TRBV23-1 and TRBJ1-6, with 7 bases matching TRBD1. TRBV23-1 is placed among ORFs of uncertain function. The CDR3 sequence is 17 residues long. V lost 4 bases to trimming and J lost 10 bases; unmatched junction nucleotides: 16.

The chain uses TRBV14 and TRBJ1-3; unclear D gene. V was pared by 0 bases and J by 0 bases, with 6 bases between. The CDR3 spans 15 residues. Looked up from germline, CDR1 is SGHDN and CDR2 is FVKESK. CDR3 nucleotide sequence: TGTGCCAGCAGCCAAGATCTCCTCTCTGGAAACACCATATATTTT. It encodes CASSQDLLSGNTIYF.

The chain uses TRBV14 and TRBJ1-4; D uncertain. The V end lost 1 base, the J end lost 7 bases, and 13 bases lay between the germline ends. From germline, CDR1 is SGHDN and CDR2 FVKESK. The CDR3 length is 15 residues. In nucleotides, the CDR3 is TGTGCCAGCAGCCAAGGGCAACAGTTGGGTGAAAAACTGTTTTTT. It codes for CASSQGQQLGEKLFF.

In this sample, this clone turned up many times. The rearrangement uses TRBV2 and TRBJ1-5; D perhaps matches TRBD1 (6 bases). The V gene lost 6 bases and the J gene lost 3 bases, with 12 bases spanning the gap. Germline V gene sequence: CDR1 SNHLY, CDR2 FYNNEI. The CDR3 totals 14 residues. The CDR3 DNA sequence: TGTGCCAGCAGCGCAGGACAGAACAATCAGCCCCAGCATTTT. Translated, it gives CASSAGQNNQPQHF.

V and J are TRBV29-1 and TRBJ1-2; TRBD1 agrees at 8 bases. The CDR3 sequence is 12 residues long. Germline values: CDR1 SQVTM, CDR2 ANQGSEA. The J segment lost 4 bases and the V segment lost 7 bases, leaving 5 bases of the junction unmatched. CDR3 protein: CSGGQGSYGYTF. CDR3 coding DNA: TGCAGCGGAGGACAGGGCTCCTATGGCTACACCTTC.

The chain uses TRBV30 and TRBJ2-1; D call uncertain. CDR1 is GTSNPN and CDR2 is SVGIG in the germline V gene (reference sequence). V lost 4 bases to trimming and J lost 5 bases, with 15 bases between them. This CDR3 has 14 residues. CDR3 loop: CAWIGGPANNEQFF. In DNA form, the CDR3 reads TGTGCCTGGATCGGCGGCCCAGCCAACAATGAGCAGTTCTTC.

The chain has TRBV27 and TRBJ1-1, with D possibly TRBD1 on 5 matching bases. Germline lookup yields CDR1 MNHEY and CDR2 SMNVEV (reference sequence). V dropped 3 bases and J dropped 6 bases, with 8 bases sitting between them. The CDR3 covers 12 residues. CDR3 coding DNA: TGTGCCAGCAGTTTTAGGGGCGCTGAAGCTTTCTTT. Its protein is CASSFRGAEAFF.

The rearrangement links TRBV6-5 to TRBJ2-1, with D maybe TRBD2 (6 bases). The CDR3 spans 14 residues. V shed 0 bases and J shed 12 bases, with 15 bases lying between them. CDR1 and CDR2 (germline): MNHEY, SVGAGI. The CDR3 here is CASSYSIEGLGQFF. CDR3 sequence (DNA): TGTGCCAGCAGTTACTCGATCGAGGGACTTGGGCAGTTCTTC.

This clone was recorded a few times. The J gene is TRBJ1-6, the V gene TRBV6-5; tentatively, D is TRBD1 (6 bases). CDR3 size: 14 residues. V gave up 6 bases and J gave up 10 bases, with 16 bases separating them. Germline V CDR1 and CDR2: MNHEY, SVGAGI. The CDR3 coding sequence is TGTGCCAGCAGAGGGTTGAGGGGGTCCTCACCCCTCCACTTT. As protein: CASRGLRGSSPLHF.

The chain employs TRBV27 and TRBJ2-1; 13 bases match TRBD2. V was clipped by 3 bases and J by 9 bases; unmatched bases: 11. This CDR3 region has 17 residues. Germline V gives CDR1 MNHEY, CDR2 SMNVEV (reference sequence). CDR3 sequence (DNA): TGTGCCAGCAGTTTCGTCTGGACTAGCGGGAGATTAGGTGAGCAGTTCTTC. Translating gives CASSFVWTSGRLGEQFF.

This clone has just a few counts. The chain employs TRBV11-2 and TRBJ2-7, with 7 bases fitting TRBD1. Germline V lookup: CDR1 SGHAT, CDR2 FQNNGV. V was pared by 1 base and J by 2 bases, with 8 bases of the junction left unmatched. The length of the CDR3 is 16 residues. In nucleotides, the CDR3 is TGTGCCAGCAGCTTAGGTCCCGGGACAGCGACCTACGAGCAGTACTTC. It specifies CASSLGPGTATYEQYF. Variable domain in full (rest from reference TRBV11-2 and TRBJ2-7): EAGVAQSPRYKIIEKRQSVAFWCNPISGHATLYWYQQILGQGPKLLIQFQNNGVVDDSQLPKDRFSAERLKGVDSTLKIQPAKLEDSAVYLCASSLGPGTATYEQYFGPGTRLTVT.

This rearrangement joins TRBV5-6 to TRBJ1-1; no clear D. The length of the CDR3 is 13 residues. V shed 3 bases and J shed 2 bases, with 8 bases lying between them. Germline assignment: CDR1 SGHDT and CDR2 YYEEEE. In nucleotides, the CDR3 is TGTGCCAGCAGCTCGGGAGCCAACACTGAAGCTTTCTTT. Amino acid sequence: CASSSGANTEAFF. Full variable domain (outside the CDR3, taken from reference TRBV5-6 and TRBJ1-1): DAGVTQSPTHLIKTRGQQVTLRCSPKSGHDTVSWYQQALGQGPQFIFQYYEEEERQRGNFPDRFSGHQFPNYSSELNVNALLLGDSALYLCASSSGANTEAFFGQGTRLTVV.

This clone has just one count. CDR3 sequence: CATSETGLHEQYF. CDR3 bases: TGTGCCACCAGTGAAACAGGGTTGCACGAGCAGTACTTC. The rearrangement uses TRBV24-1 and TRBJ2-7, with a weak D call TRBD1 (6 bases). Germline V gives CDR1 KGHDR, CDR2 SFDVKD. V was clipped by 4 bases and J by 5 bases, with 11 bases between them. The CDR3 consists of 13 residues.

The chain has TRBV27 and TRBJ1-4; no clear D gene. Germline CDR1 reads MNHEY; CDR2 reads SMNVEV (reference sequence). This CDR3 contains 14 residues. V dropped 3 bases and J dropped 5 bases, with 10 bases sitting between them. The CDR3 sequence is CASSFLPRNEKLFF. The CDR3 region has the DNA TGTGCCAGCAGTTTTCTACCGAGAAATGAAAAACTGTTTTTT.

The chain links TRBV5-1 to TRBJ2-4, with 13 bases matching TRBD2. Germline V gene data show CDR1 as SGHRS and CDR2 as YFSETQ. V lost 0 bases to trimming and J lost 4 bases; unmatched junction nucleotides: 4. CDR3 length: 17 amino acids. CDR3 residues: CASSLVGTSGIKNIQYF. CDR3 DNA: TGCGCCAGCAGCTTGGTAGGGACTAGCGGGATAAAAAACATTCAGTACTTC. Based on the CDR3 plus reference TRBV5-1 and TRBJ2-4, the full variable domain is KAGVTQTPRYLIKTRGQQVTLSCSPISGHRSVSWYQQTPGQGLQFLFEYFSETQRNKGNFPGRFSGRQFSNSRSEMNVSTLELGDSALYLCASSLVGTSGIKNIQYFGAGTRLSVL.

The J gene is TRBJ1-4, the V gene TRBV7-2, with unresolved D. V was trimmed by 5 bases and J by 1 base, leaving 14 bases between them. The CDR3 length is 16 residues. Germline-derived CDR1 and CDR2 are SGHTA and FQGNSA. This chain's CDR3 is CASSPFRAGTNEKLFF. CDR3 DNA: TGTGCCAGCAGCCCCTTTCGAGCAGGAACTAATGAAAAACTGTTTTTT.

This clone has a single count. V usage is TRBV5-4 and J usage is TRBJ2-5; TRBD1 matches 9 bases. The V gene end was trimmed by 4 bases and the J gene end by 5 bases; junction bases not matched to a gene: 9. CDR3 length: 15 amino acids. Per germline, CDR1 SGHNT and CDR2 YYREEE (reference sequence). The CDR3 protein is CASSQGQGGMETQYF. DNA of the CDR3: TGTGCCAGCAGCCAGGGACAGGGCGGGATGGAGACCCAGTACTTC.

This chain connects TRBV2 to TRBJ1-2; D ambiguous. Germline V gene data show CDR1 as SNHLY and CDR2 as FYNNEI. V lost 6 bases and J 4 bases, leaving 9 bases between the germline ends. The CDR3 runs to 12 residues. CDR3 coding DNA: TGTGCCAGCAGCTCTCGGGGCTATGGCTACACCTTC. Encoded protein: CASSSRGYGYTF.